This T cell receptor beta chain was sequenced for a study of immune cell composition in non-small cell lung cancer. This CDR3 has 17 amino acids. V was clipped by 1 base and J by 1 base; unmatched bases: 1. In germline, CDR1 is MDHEN, CDR2 SYDVKM. Normal lung was sampled as far from the tumour as possible, at least 3 cm. Data came from immunoSEQ multiplex PCR; TCRdb stores just in-frame clones and leaves some out. The data hold 7,500 to 9,000 clones, with 77% observed a single time. The chain links TRBV28 to TRBJ2-1; TRBD2 agrees at 13 bases. This TCR came from a human donor with non-small cell lung cancer. Sequencing was done on a sample of non-adjacent lung tissue. CDR3 in amino acids: CASSLLTSGRSYNEQFF. The CDR3 DNA is TGTGCCAGCAGTTTATTGACTAGCGGGAGGTCCTACAATGAGCAGTTCTTC. Full variable domain (missing parts from reference TRBV28 and TRBJ2-1): DVKVTQSSRYLVKRTGEKVFLECVQDMDHENMFWYRQDPGLGLRLIYFSYDVKMKEKGDIPEGYSVSREKKERFSLILESASTNQTSMYLCASSLLTSGRSYNEQFFGPGTRLTVL.